This record looks at one T cell receptor beta chain sequence and its context. These data come from a study of blood T cell repertoires in COVID-19. Study background: The study drew acute and convalescent COVID-19 samples from the United States, Italy and Spain. T cells, B-cell-depleted T cells, or PBMCs provided the cDNA or gDNA that served as material.

CDR3 length: 12 residues. J was trimmed by 10 bases and V by 5 bases; bases with no gene match: 6. As handled by the study authors: Amplification of reference gene primers was used by the study to estimate nucleated cell counts. Assay used: immunoSEQ multiplex PCR; TCRdb lists only in-frame clones, some missing. Clonal size and the V and J genes are those of that table, whereas D and trimming came from the DNA. The sample yields about 64,000 clones, roughly 80% seen once. This TCR was sampled from a man older than 75 with acute or convalescent COVID-19. The chain couples TRBV12-3 or TRBV12-4 to TRBJ1-2, with TRBD1 identical over 8 bases. Sequenced sample: peripheral blood. As DNA, the CDR3 is TGTGCCAGCAGTCCTGACAGGGGCGACTACACCTTC. This gives the protein CASSPDRGDYTF.